The 3 T cell receptor beta chains below were found in one sample sequenced in a study of blood T cell repertoires in COVID-19. TCRdb keeps only in-frame clones here, not all; method: immunoSEQ multiplex PCR. The sample lists 250,000 to 300,000 clones, roughly 87% occurring once. Sequencing was carried out using PBMCs or T cells enriched from blood (not recorded which). Source of these receptors: a woman in her 30s who had recovered from COVID-19.

V and J are TRBV5-1 and TRBJ2-3; TRBD2 matches at 9 bases. This CDR3 is 15 amino acids long. V lost 10 bases to trimming and J lost 5 bases; unmatched junction nucleotides: 14. From germline, CDR1 is SGHRS and CDR2 YFSETQ. CDR3 sequence (DNA): TGCGCCCGCATTCGGCGGGGGGGGCCCGGAGATACGCAGTATTTT. It is translated as CARIRRGGPGDTQYF. Based on the CDR3 plus reference TRBV5-1 and TRBJ2-3, the full variable domain is KAGVTQTPRYLIKTRGQQVTLSCSPISGHRSVSWYQQTPGQGLQFLFEYFSETQRNKGNFPGRFSGRQFSNSRSEMNVSTLELGDSALYLCARIRRGGPGDTQYFGPGTRLTVL.

The chain has TRBV5-4 and TRBJ1-6; D gene uncertain. Trimming took off 1 base at V and 12 bases at J, with 8 bases between the two ends. Germline V gives CDR1 SGHNT, CDR2 YYREEE (reference sequence). The CDR3 has 12 amino acids. CDR3: CASSLKPEPLHF. The CDR3 DNA reads as TGTGCCAGCAGCTTGAAGCCCGAACCCCTCCACTTT.

The chain recombines TRBV12-3 or TRBV12-4 with TRBJ1-1; TRBD1 agrees at 9 bases. CDR3 length: 12 amino acids. V shed 5 bases and J 10 bases; nucleotides not matched to a gene: 5. CDR3 sequence reads: CASSVAGQGAFF. CDR3 nucleotides: TGTGCCAGCAGTGTTGCGGGACAGGGAGCTTTCTTT.